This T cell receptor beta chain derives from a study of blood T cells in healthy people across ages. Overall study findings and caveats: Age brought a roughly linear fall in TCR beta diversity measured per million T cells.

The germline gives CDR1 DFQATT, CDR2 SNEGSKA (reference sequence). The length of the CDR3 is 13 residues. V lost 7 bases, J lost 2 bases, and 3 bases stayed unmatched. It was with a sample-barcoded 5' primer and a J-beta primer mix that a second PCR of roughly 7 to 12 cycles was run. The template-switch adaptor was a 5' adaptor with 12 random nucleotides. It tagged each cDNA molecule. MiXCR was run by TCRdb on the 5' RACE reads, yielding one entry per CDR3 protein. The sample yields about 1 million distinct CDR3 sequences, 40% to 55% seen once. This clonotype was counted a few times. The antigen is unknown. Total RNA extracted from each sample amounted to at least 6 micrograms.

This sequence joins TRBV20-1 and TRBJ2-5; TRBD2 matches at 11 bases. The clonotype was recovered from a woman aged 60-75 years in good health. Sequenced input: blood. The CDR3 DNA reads TGCAGTGGGTCTAGCGGGGGGCAAGAGACCCAGTACTTC. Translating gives CSGSSGGQETQYF.